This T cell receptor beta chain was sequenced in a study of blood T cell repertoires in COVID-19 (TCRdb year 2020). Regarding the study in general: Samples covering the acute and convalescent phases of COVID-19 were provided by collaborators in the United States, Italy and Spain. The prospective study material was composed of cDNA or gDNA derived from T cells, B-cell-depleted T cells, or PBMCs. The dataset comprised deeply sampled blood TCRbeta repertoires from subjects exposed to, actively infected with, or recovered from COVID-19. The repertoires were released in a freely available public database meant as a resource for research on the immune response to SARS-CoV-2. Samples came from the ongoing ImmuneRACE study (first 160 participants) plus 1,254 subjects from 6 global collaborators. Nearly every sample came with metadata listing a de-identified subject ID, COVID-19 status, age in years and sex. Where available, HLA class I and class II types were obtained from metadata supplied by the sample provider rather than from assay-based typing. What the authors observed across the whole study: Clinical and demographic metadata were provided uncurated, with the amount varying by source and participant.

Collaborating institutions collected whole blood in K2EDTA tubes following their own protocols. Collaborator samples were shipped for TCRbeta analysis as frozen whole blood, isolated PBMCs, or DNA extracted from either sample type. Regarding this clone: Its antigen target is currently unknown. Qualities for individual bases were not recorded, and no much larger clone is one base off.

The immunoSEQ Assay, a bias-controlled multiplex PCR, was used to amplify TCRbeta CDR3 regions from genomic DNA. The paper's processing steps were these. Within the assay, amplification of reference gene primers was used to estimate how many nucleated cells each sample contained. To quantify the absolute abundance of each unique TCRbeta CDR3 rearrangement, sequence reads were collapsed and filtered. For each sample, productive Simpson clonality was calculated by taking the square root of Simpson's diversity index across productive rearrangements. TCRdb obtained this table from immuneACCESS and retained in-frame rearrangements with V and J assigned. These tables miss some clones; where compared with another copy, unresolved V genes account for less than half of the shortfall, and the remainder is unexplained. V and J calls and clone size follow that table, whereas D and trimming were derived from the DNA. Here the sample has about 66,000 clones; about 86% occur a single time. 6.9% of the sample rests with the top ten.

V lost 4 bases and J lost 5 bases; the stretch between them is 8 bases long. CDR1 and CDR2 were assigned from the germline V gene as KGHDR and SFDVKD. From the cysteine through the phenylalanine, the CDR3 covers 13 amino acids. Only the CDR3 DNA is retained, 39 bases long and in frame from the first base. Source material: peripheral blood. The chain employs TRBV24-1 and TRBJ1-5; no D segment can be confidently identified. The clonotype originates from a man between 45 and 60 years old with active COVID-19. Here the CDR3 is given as CATSDSLDQPQHF. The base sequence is TGTGCCACCAGTGACAGTTTGGATCAGCCCCAGCATTTT.